A single sample is the source of the 7 T cell receptor beta chains below, sequenced in a study of shared clonotypes between healthy human individuals. This table comes from immunoSEQ multiplex PCR, and its TCRdb copy is limited to in-frame clones, with some not included. The table has some 2,000,000 clones, approximately 95% seen once. Sequencing input: naive CD4+ T cells sorted from blood. The subset here: CD45RA+ positively selected. The receptors come from a man between 18 and 35 years old in good health.

This CDR3 reads CASNFRGLGYEQYF. CDR3 nucleotides: TGCGCCAGCAATTTCAGGGGATTGGGCTACGAGCAGTACTTC. The rearrangement uses TRBV23-1 and TRBJ2-7, with D tentatively TRBD1 (6 bases). TRBV23-1 has ORF status, its function being uncertain. V shed 7 bases and J shed 3 bases, with 16 bases lying between them. The CDR3 runs to 14 residues.

This chain joins TRBV28 and TRBJ2-7, with 7 bases lining up with TRBD1. CDR1 MDHEN and CDR2 SYDVKM come from the germline V gene. Losses at the gene ends were 5 bases for V and 1 base for J; bases not matched to a gene: 14. The CDR3 covers 17 residues. The CDR3 DNA follows: TGTGCCAGCAGTCTCTTTGCCGGACAGGCTAATTCCTACGAGCAGTACTTC. As protein: CASSLFAGQANSYEQYF.

In nucleotides, the CDR3 is TGTGCCAGCAGGGAACAGGGGGGGGATGAAAAACTGTTTTTT. Encoded protein: CASREQGGDEKLFF. The chain couples TRBV4-2 to TRBJ1-4, with TRBD1 matching 8 bases. CDR1 LGHNA and CDR2 YNFKEQ come from the germline V gene. The CDR3 spans 14 residues. Trimming cost V 6 bases and J 6 bases; bases outside gene matches: 6.

CDR3 sequence (DNA): TGTGCCAGCAGCCCTGACTATCTAGCCAAAAACATTCAGTACTTC. Amino acids: CASSPDYLAKNIQYF. V is TRBV6-5 and J is TRBJ2-4, with a tentative D call TRBD2 (5 bases). The CDR3 extends over 15 amino acids. Trimming removed 6 bases from V and 0 bases from J, with 12 bases in between. Germline V gene data show CDR1 as MNHEY and CDR2 as SVGAGI.

The chain joins TRBV30 to TRBJ1-3, with D possibly TRBD1 on 5 matching bases. The germline V gene has CDR1 GTSNPN and CDR2 SVGIG (reference sequence). V lost 0 bases and J lost 6, with 12 bases in between. CDR3 length: 14 residues. The CDR3 spells CAWSVSQGENTIYF. In DNA form, the CDR3 reads TGTGCCTGGAGTGTTAGTCAGGGAGAAAACACCATATATTTT.

This clone has a handful of counts. The genes are TRBV6-6 and TRBJ2-7; the match to TRBD1 covers 9 bases. The CDR3 length is 14 residues. The trim removed 7 bases at V and 1 base at J, leaving 5 bases unmatched. The V gene's germline CDR1 is MNHNY and CDR2 SVGAGI (reference sequence). The CDR3 is CASTGTGPSYEQYF. DNA of the CDR3: TGTGCCAGCACCGGGACAGGGCCATCCTACGAGCAGTACTTC.

The V call is TRBV6-6, the J call TRBJ1-1, with TRBD1 matching 10 bases. Germline CDR1 and CDR2: MNHNY and SVGAGI (reference sequence). The CDR3 extends over 16 amino acids. Unmatched junction bases numbered 9, after V lost 4 bases and J lost 4 bases. CDR3: CASSLEPGQGSTEAFF. The CDR3 DNA is TGTGCCAGCAGTTTAGAACCGGGACAGGGGAGCACTGAAGCTTTCTTT.